This T cell receptor (beta chain) was sequenced for a study of early T cells in non-severe SARS-CoV-2 infection. Across the study: Sequencing targeted bulk RNA from unsorted whole blood, leaving chains unpaired.

TCRdb called the 5' RACE reads again in MiXCR, with one record for every CDR3 protein. The table has approximately 76,000 distinct CDR3 sequences, over 10% seen once. This clonotype was seen repeatedly, ten times or more. Its cognate antigen is unknown. CDR3 size: 17 residues. Germline CDR1 is MNHEY and CDR2 is SMNVEV (reference sequence). J gave up 7 bases and V 2 bases, and 16 bases lay outside the gene matches. Regarding the study as a whole: Anti-spike CD8 specificities were favored by VDJdb matching, whose results missed private and CD4 specificities.

The chain uses TRBV27 and TRBJ1-1; 7 bases align to TRBD1. The source is an adult who was a healthcare worker with PCR-confirmed SARS-CoV-2 infection or an uninfected control (not recorded which). Sequencing was done on a sample of whole blood. CDR3 protein: CASSLTPPLTGRNEAFF. CDR3 nucleotides: TGTGCCAGCAGTTTAACCCCTCCCCTGACAGGGAGGAATGAAGCTTTCTTT.